This T cell receptor (beta chain) is drawn from a study of T cell responses to AZD1222 COVID-19 vaccine. General study points: Dominant CD4 TCR responses targeted spike regions 160-218 and 743-854. Close to half of spike-specific TCRs reportedly recognize unmutated variant regions.

Repertoires were generated with immunoSEQ multiplex PCR, while TCRdb's copy carries only in-frame clones and drops some. The sample includes tens of thousands of clones, around 82% of them seen just once. This CDR3 has 16 amino acids. The V segment lost 5 bases and the J segment 8 bases; nucleotides outside the gene matches: 10. Germline CDR1 LNHDA, CDR2 SQIVND (reference sequence). As regards this clone: What it binds is not known.

The rearrangement links TRBV19 to TRBJ1-6; 9 bases are a match to TRBD1. The TCR originated in an adult who received the AZD1222 COVID-19 vaccine. The specimen comprised peripheral blood, sampled 28 days after the second AZD1222 dose. The CDR3 is CASSSLQGANDSPLHF. CDR3 in DNA: TGTGCCAGTAGTTCATTACAGGGGGCTAACGATTCACCCCTCCACTTT.